These T cell receptor beta chains were read from a single sample in a study of blood T cell repertoires in COVID-19. The method was immunoSEQ multiplex PCR; TCRdb's version includes in-frame clones alone and lacks a portion of them. The sample has 390,000 or so clones, approximately 87% seen once; the top ten hold approximately 10%. The material sequenced was PBMCs or T cells enriched from blood (not recorded which). All receptors come from a woman aged 45-59 years who had recovered from COVID-19. The CDR3 runs from the conserved cysteine through the conserved F or W. A D gene is named only where the DNA matches it firmly. Where a row states a size, it is once, few, many or the class of an expanded clone; other rows omit it.

v_call,d_call,j_call,cdr3_length,clone_size,cdr3_nt,cdr3_aa
TRBV30,NA,TRBJ1-2,13,NA,TGTGCCTGGAGTGCCAGGGGTTACTATGGCTACACCTTC,CAWSARGYYGYTF
TRBV7-2,TRBD2,TRBJ2-5,15,once,TGTGCCAGCAGCTTAGTTAGCGGGGGATATGAGACCCAGTACTTC,CASSLVSGGYETQYF
TRBV19,TRBD1,TRBJ1-5,17,few,TGTGCCAGCACTCCGGGACAGGGAGGCCATAGCAATCAGCCCCAGCATTTT,CASTPGQGGHSNQPQHF
TRBV7-2,TRBD2,TRBJ2-7,19,NA,TGTGCCAGCAGCTTAGCCCAGAGGACTAGCGGGGGGACCTCCTACGAGCAGTACTTC,CASSLAQRTSGGTSYEQYF
TRBV28,NA,TRBJ1-4,13,NA,TGTGCCAGCCACAGAAGCCTTAATGAAAAACTGTTTTTT,CASHRSLNEKLFF
TRBV7-3,NA,TRBJ2-2,12,few,TGTGCCAGCAGCTCCTCCACCGGGGAGCTGTTTTTT,CASSSSTGELFF
TRBV7-2,TRBD1,TRBJ2-1,17,NA,TGTGCCAGCAGCTCGCCACGGACAGGGCCCCTTTACAATGAGCAGTTCTTC,CASSSPRTGPLYNEQFF
TRBV5-1,TRBD2,TRBJ2-5,15,NA,TGCGCCAGCAGCTTGTCCGGGGGGGCCGGAGAGACCCAGTACTTC,CASSLSGGAGETQYF
TRBV5-1,TRBD1,TRBJ1-1,20,NA,TGCGCCAGCAGCCGCCTAGGCGTAGGACAGGCCGAAAGAAGGAACACTGAAGCTTTCTTT,CASSRLGVGQAERRNTEAFF
TRBV7-9,TRBD2,TRBJ2-2,16,NA,TGTGCCAGCAGCCACGGACTAGCGGAGAACACCGGGGAGCTGTTTTTT,CASSHGLAENTGELFF
TRBV5-6,NA,TRBJ1-1,12,NA,TGTGCCAGCAGTCCCCTAGGTACTGAAGCTTTCTTT,CASSPLGTEAFF
TRBV4-1,NA,TRBJ1-1,16,once,TGCGCCAGCAGCCCAACCGAGAGGCCTTGGGCAGGGGAAGCTTTCTTT,CASSPTERPWAGEAFF
TRBV27,TRBD1,TRBJ2-5,17,NA,TGTGCCAGCAGTCTCCGTTGGGGGACAGGTATCCAAGAGACCCAGTACTTC,CASSLRWGTGIQETQYF
TRBV29-1,TRBD1,TRBJ1-4,13,once,TGCAGCGTTGTTGGGACAGGGGATGAAAAACTGTTTTTT,CSVVGTGDEKLFF
TRBV2,NA,TRBJ1-5,12,NA,TGTGCCAGCAGTGGGCCTGTCACAGCCCAGCATTTT,CASSGPVTAQHF
TRBV4-2,NA,TRBJ1-2,16,NA,TGTGCCAGCAGCCAAGGCCCGGTGGGAGGTGGAGATGGCTACACCTTC,CASSQGPVGGGDGYTF
TRBV7-3,NA,TRBJ1-2,14,NA,TGTGCCAGCAGCTTAAGCCCCAACTCGGGTGGCTACACCTTC,CASSLSPNSGGYTF
TRBV2,TRBD2,TRBJ2-1,15,NA,TGTGCCAGCTCCCCTTTCAGCGGGGGGGTTGGTGAGCAGTTCTTC,CASSPFSGGVGEQFF
TRBV27,TRBD2,TRBJ2-1,15,NA,TGTGCCAGCAGGCCGGGCGGGACTACCTACAATGAGCAGTTCTTC,CASRPGGTTYNEQFF
TRBV10-1,NA,TRBJ1-1,14,NA,TGCGCCAGCAGTGGGGGACAAGCAAACACTGAAGCTTTCTTT,CASSGGQANTEAFF
TRBV28,TRBD1,TRBJ1-1,14,NA,TGTGCCAGCAGGCTAACAGGGGCTAACACTGAAGCTTTCTTT,CASRLTGANTEAFF
TRBV2,NA,TRBJ1-2,11,NA,TGTGCCAGCCGGCGGGGGAAGGGCTACACCTTC,CASRRGKGYTF
TRBV2,TRBD1,TRBJ1-2,16,once,TGTGCCAGCAGTGAAAAAGGGACAGGGGGGGACTATGGCTACACCTTC,CASSEKGTGGDYGYTF
TRBV7-9,NA,TRBJ1-2,16,NA,TGTGCCAGCAGCTTAGATGACTTCGGTGTTAACTATGGCTACACCTTC,CASSLDDFGVNYGYTF
TRBV9,NA,TRBJ1-2,13,NA,TGTGCCAGCAGCCAAGGAGCTAACTATGGCTACACCTTC,CASSQGANYGYTF
TRBV28,TRBD2,TRBJ2-1,12,NA,TGTGGGACTAGCGGGTCGTTCAGGGAGCAGTTCTTC,CGTSGSFREQFF
TRBV6-5,NA,TRBJ2-4,12,NA,TGTGCCAGCACCGTCGAGGGAAACATTCAGTACTTC,CASTVEGNIQYF
TRBV30,NA,TRBJ1-2,13,NA,TGTGCCTGGCTTAAAACAGGTTTCTATGGCTACACCTTC,CAWLKTGFYGYTF
TRBV9,NA,TRBJ1-3,16,NA,TGTGCCAGCAGCGTAGGGCCGCCCGGGTGGGGAAACACCATATATTTT,CASSVGPPGWGNTIYF